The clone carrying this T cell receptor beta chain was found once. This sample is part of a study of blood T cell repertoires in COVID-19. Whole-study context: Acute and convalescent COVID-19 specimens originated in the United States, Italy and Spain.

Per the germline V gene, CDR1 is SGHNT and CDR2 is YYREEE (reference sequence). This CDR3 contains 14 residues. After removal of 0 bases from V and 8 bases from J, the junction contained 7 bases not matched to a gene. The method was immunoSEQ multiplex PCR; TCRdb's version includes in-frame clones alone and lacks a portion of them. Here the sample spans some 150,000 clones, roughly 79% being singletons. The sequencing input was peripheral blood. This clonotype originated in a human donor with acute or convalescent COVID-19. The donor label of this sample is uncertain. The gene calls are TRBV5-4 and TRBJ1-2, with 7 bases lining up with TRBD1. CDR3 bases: TGTGCCAGCAGCTTGGCCGCCAGGGGGAACGGCTACACCTTC. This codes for CASSLAARGNGYTF. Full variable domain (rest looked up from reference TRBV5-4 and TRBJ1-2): ETGVTQSPTHLIKTRGQQVTLRCSSQSGHNTVSWYQQALGQGPQFIFQYYREEENGRGNFPPRFSGLQFPNYSSELNVNALELDDSALYLCASSLAARGNGYTFGSGTRLTVV.